The rows below give T cell receptor beta chains drawn from one sample of a study of cytomegalovirus exposure and HLA in healthy donors. Assay used: immunoSEQ multiplex PCR; TCRdb lists only in-frame clones, some missing. This sample has hundreds of thousands of clones, with 75% to 80% found just once. Sequences were obtained from PBMCs. These receptors all stem from a male donor in good health and CMV-seronegative. CDR3s include the opening cysteine and the closing phenylalanine or tryptophan. D genes are given only for firm matches. Where a row states a size, it is once, few, many or the class of an expanded clone; other rows omit it.

size | D | J | V | DNA | CDR3
- | - | TRBJ2-7 | TRBV6-5 | TGTGCCAGCAGTTACTCCAGGGTGATGGTCTACGAGCAGTACTTC | CASSYSRVMVYEQYF
- | TRBD2 | TRBJ2-2 | TRBV7-9 | TGTGCCAGCAGCTTAGCGGGAGGGGCCGGGGAGCTGTTTTTT | CASSLAGGAGELFF
- | TRBD1 | TRBJ1-4 | TRBV4-3 | TGCGCCAGCAGCCAAGGTGCAGGGGGTCTCGAAAAACTGTTTTTT | CASSQGAGGLEKLFF
- | - | TRBJ1-2 | TRBV4-2 | TGTGCCAGCAGCCAAGATGGGGGGGACGCTAACTATGGCTACACCTTC | CASSQDGGDANYGYTF
- | TRBD1 | TRBJ1-5 | TRBV6-4 | TGTGCCAGCAGTGACCCGCCAGGGGGGCAGCCCCAGCATTTT | CASSDPPGGQPQHF
- | TRBD1 | TRBJ2-7 | TRBV28 | TGTGCCAGCAGCATGATGACAGGGGGCGCAAAAAACGAGCAGTACTTC | CASSMMTGGAKNEQYF
- | - | TRBJ2-3 | TRBV7-3 | TGTGCCAGCAGCTCCCACTGGGCCAGCACAGATACGCAGTATTTT | CASSSHWASTDTQYF
- | TRBD1 | TRBJ2-7 | TRBV27 | TGTGCCAGCACTTCCCGGGGACAGGGCCCCTACGAGCAGTACTTC | CASTSRGQGPYEQYF
- | - | TRBJ1-2 | TRBV30 | TGTGCCTGGAATAGCGGGGAAGGCTACACCTTC | CAWNSGEGYTF
- | - | TRBJ1-1 | TRBV6-5 | TGTGCCAGTCTGAACTACACTGAAGCTTTCTTT | CASLNYTEAFF
few | - | TRBJ2-7 | TRBV2 | TGTGCCAGCAATCCCAGCGGTTCCTACGAGCAGTACTTC | CASNPSGSYEQYF
- | - | TRBJ2-7 | TRBV7-2 | TGTGCCAGCAGCTTTAAAGGTGGGCCGCCGTCCTACGAGCAGTACTTC | CASSFKGGPPSYEQYF
- | TRBD1 | TRBJ1-1 | TRBV5-1 | TGCGCCAGCAGCTTCGACAGGGACGGCGGAAGGACTGAAGCTTTCTTT | CASSFDRDGGRTEAFF
- | - | TRBJ2-1 | TRBV6-5 | TGTGCCAGCAGTTACGTCCAGGCAAATGAGCAGTTCTTC | CASSYVQANEQFF
- | TRBD1 | TRBJ2-3 | TRBV9 | TGTGCCAGCACCGTAAACCGGGACAGGGGTACAGATACGCAGTATTTT | CASTVNRDRGTDTQYF
- | TRBD1 | TRBJ1-5 | TRBV11-3 | TGTGCCAGCAGGGGGGTACAGGGGGATCAGCCCCAGCATTTT | CASRGVQGDQPQHF
- | TRBD1 | TRBJ1-5 | TRBV10-3 | TGTGCCACGCATCGGACAGGTAGCAATCAGCCCCAGCATTTT | CATHRTGSNQPQHF
- | - | TRBJ1-2 | TRBV28 | TGTGCCAGCAGCAATAGGGGGAATTATGGCTACACCTTC | CASSNRGNYGYTF
- | TRBD1 | TRBJ2-6 | TRBV5-1 | TGCGCCAGCAGCTTGGCCGGGACAGGGTTCTCTGGGGCCAACGTCCTGACTTTC | CASSLAGTGFSGANVLTF
few | - | TRBJ1-5 | TRBV4-2 | TGTGCCAGCAGCCAAGGCCCCAGGGCGTCCAATCAGCCCCAGCATTTT | CASSQGPRASNQPQHF
few | - | TRBJ1-1 | TRBV6-1 | TGTGCCAGCAGTGCTGACTGGAGCACTGAAGCTTTCTTT | CASSADWSTEAFF
- | TRBD2 | TRBJ2-2 | TRBV4-1 | TGCGCCAGCAGCCTCGAGGCCAGCGGGGGTTTCGGGGAGCTGTTTTTT | CASSLEASGGFGELFF
- | - | TRBJ1-1 | TRBV28 | TGTGCCAGCACATTCATGAACACTGAAGCTTTCTTT | CASTFMNTEAFF
- | TRBD1 | TRBJ1-5 | TRBV19 | TGTGCCAGTAGTCCAGTTCTCCGGGACAGTGTATCGCCCCAGCATTTT | CASSPVLRDSVSPQHF
- | - | TRBJ1-3 | TRBV11-3 | TGTGCCAGCAGCTTAGCTCCCTCTGGAAACACCATATATTTT | CASSLAPSGNTIYF
few | - | TRBJ2-7 | TRBV19 | TGTGCCAGTAGTATAGATTCGGGGGTCGAGCAGTACTTC | CASSIDSGVEQYF
- | TRBD1 | TRBJ2-7 | TRBV5-1 | TGCGCCAGTCGGGACAGCTCCTACGAGCAGTACTTC | CASRDSSYEQYF
- | TRBD2 | TRBJ2-7 | TRBV7-9 | TGTGCCAGCAGTGGGGGGGACGGGAGGAGCTCCTACGAGCAGTACTTC | CASSGGDGRSSYEQYF
- | TRBD1 | TRBJ1-5 | TRBV6-5 | TGTGCCAGCAGTTACACGGCAGGGGGAACAAATCAGCCCCAGCATTTT | CASSYTAGGTNQPQHF
- | TRBD2 | TRBJ2-7 | TRBV4-3 | TGCGCCAGCAGCCCCGGACTAGCCCGGGGGTACGAGCAGTACTTC | CASSPGLARGYEQYF
- | TRBD1 | TRBJ1-2 | TRBV6-6 | TGTGCCAGCAGTCCCTTATACCGGACAGGGGATGGCTACACCTTC | CASSPLYRTGDGYTF
- | TRBD1 | TRBJ2-7 | TRBV25-1 | TGTGCCAGCAGGGGACAGGGCGCCGAGCAGTACTTC | CASRGQGAEQYF
- | - | TRBJ1-3 | TRBV7-9 | TGTGCCAGCAGCTTAGGGCAGGGTATAAACGGAAACACCATATATTTT | CASSLGQGINGNTIYF
- | - | TRBJ1-1 | TRBV14 | TGTGCCAGCAGCCAGACACTCGGAGCTTTCTTT | CASSQTLGAFF
- | TRBD1 | TRBJ1-4 | TRBV18 | TGTGCCAGCTCACCCCCGAGGGGACAGGGGGCCATAAATGAAAAACTGTTTTTT | CASSPPRGQGAINEKLFF
- | TRBD2 | TRBJ2-3 | TRBV4-1 | TGCGCCAGCAGCCAAGAAGGTCCCAGCGGGGGGGCCATAGATACGCAGTATTTT | CASSQEGPSGGAIDTQYF
- | TRBD1 | TRBJ1-5 | TRBV18 | TGTGCCAGCTCACCCACAGGGGTATCGACCAATCAGCCCCAGCATTTT | CASSPTGVSTNQPQHF
- | TRBD2 | TRBJ2-2 | TRBV27 | TGTGCCAGCAGTTTCGGACGGGAGGGGAACACCGGGGAGCTGTTTTTT | CASSFGREGNTGELFF
- | - | TRBJ2-1 | TRBV7-3 | TGTGCCAGCAGCTTAGACCCAGCGGCCTCCTACAATGAGCAGTTCTTC | CASSLDPAASYNEQFF
- | - | TRBJ2-1 | TRBV5-6 | TGTGCCAGCAGCTTGAGCAGGGTTGGTGAGCAGTTCTTC | CASSLSRVGEQFF
- | TRBD1 | TRBJ2-3 | TRBV7-3 | TGTGCCAGCAGCTTACCCGGGACAGGGGGGAATACGCAGTATTTT | CASSLPGTGGNTQYF
- | TRBD1 | TRBJ1-2 | TRBV7-8 | TGTGCCAGCAGCTCAAGACGGGACAGGGGGCTTTATGGCTACACCTTC | CASSSRRDRGLYGYTF
- | TRBD1 | TRBJ1-4 | TRBV5-5 | TGTGCCAGCAACTTTAAGAGGGGGCAGACTAATGAAAAACTGTTTTTT | CASNFKRGQTNEKLFF
few | TRBD1 | TRBJ2-7 | TRBV5-1 | TGCGCCAGCAGCTCGTGGGTGACAGGGGGCAAGTACGAGCAGTACTTC | CASSSWVTGGKYEQYF
- | TRBD1 | TRBJ1-2 | TRBV5-4 | TGTGCCAGCAGCGGGGAATGGACAGGGAACTTTGGTGGCTACACCTTC | CASSGEWTGNFGGYTF
once | - | TRBJ1-4 | TRBV21-1 | TGTGCCAGCAGCACGGGACAGGGGGTGCTTAATGAAAAACTGTTTTTT | CASSTGQGVLNEKLFF
- | TRBD2 | TRBJ2-7 | TRBV10-3 | TGTGCCATCAGCAGCGGGGGGGCCTACGAGCAGTACTTC | CAISSGGAYEQYF
few | - | TRBJ1-2 | TRBV6-1 | TGTGCCAGCAGTACCGGGATCCGAAAAGGCTACACCTTC | CASSTGIRKGYTF
- | TRBD1 | TRBJ2-7 | TRBV25-1 | TGTGCCAGCAGTGGTCGGGGGACAGGGTCCTCCTACGAGCAGTACTTC | CASSGRGTGSSYEQYF
- | TRBD2 | TRBJ2-3 | TRBV19 | TGTGCCAGTAGTACCCGCCCGGGACTAGCGGGGGGGATAACAGATACGCAGTATTTT | CASSTRPGLAGGITDTQYF
- | TRBD2 | TRBJ2-2 | TRBV7-3 | TGTGCCAGCAGCTTATCCGGACTAGCGGGAGGGAGCGGGGAGCTGTTTTTT | CASSLSGLAGGSGELFF
- | TRBD2 | TRBJ2-2 | TRBV29-1 | TGCAGCGTTGTGGGTCTAGCGGGAGGACGCACCGGGGAGCTGTTTTTT | CSVVGLAGGRTGELFF
- | - | TRBJ1-2 | TRBV29-1 | TGCGGCGTTGTAGCAGGGGACTATGGCTACACCTTC | CGVVAGDYGYTF
few | - | TRBJ2-7 | TRBV30 | TGTGCCTGGTCTCCCCCCCAGGGGACGTACCGCGAGCAGTACTTC | CAWSPPQGTYREQYF
- | TRBD1 | TRBJ1-2 | TRBV18 | TGTGCCAGCTCACCACGACCGCAACAGGGGGCTGAAGGCTACACCTTC | CASSPRPQQGAEGYTF
- | - | TRBJ2-7 | TRBV2 | TGTGCCAGCAGTGAAGTGGCGGACGAGCAGTACTTC | CASSEVADEQYF
- | - | TRBJ2-2 | TRBV11-2 | TGTGCCAGCAGCTTCAACGGTAACACCGGGGAGCTGTTTTTT | CASSFNGNTGELFF
- | - | TRBJ1-2 | TRBV7-2 | TGTGCCAGCGGCCCGAATGAAGACTATGGCTACACCTTC | CASGPNEDYGYTF
- | TRBD1 | TRBJ1-2 | TRBV9 | TGTGCCAGCAGCCCCTGGGAGACCAAATGGGGACAGGGAGGCTACACCTTC | CASSPWETKWGQGGYTF